These 16 T cell receptor beta chains were sequenced from one sample in a study of shared clonotypes between healthy human individuals. Using immunoSEQ multiplex PCR, the repertoire was profiled, and TCRdb retains in-frame clones only, with some absent. In the table there are some 2,000,000 clones, approximately 94% of which are singletons. Sequencing was done on a sample of naive CD4+ T cells sorted from blood. Documented subset: CD45RA+ positively selected. These receptors were taken from a man aged 18-30 years in good health.

This chain uses TRBV14 with TRBJ2-3; 11 bases align to TRBD2. CDR1 and CDR2 from the germline V gene are SGHDN and FVKESK. The CDR3 totals 15 residues. After removal of 4 bases from V and 4 bases from J, the junction contained 4 bases not matched to a gene. CDR3 coding DNA: TGTGCCAGCAGCCCGACTAGCGGGGTGCCAGATACGCAGTATTTT. Its translation is CASSPTSGVPDTQYF.

Note on this clone: The same CDR3 is also encoded by other DNA sequences in this sample. This sequence joins TRBV28 and TRBJ1-5, with D unresolved. The germline gives CDR1 MDHEN, CDR2 SYDVKM. The CDR3 contains 14 residues. Trimming took off 2 bases at V and 0 bases at J, with 5 bases between the two ends. Here the CDR3 reads CASSLTPSNQPQHF. CDR3 DNA sequence: TGTGCCAGCAGTTTAACTCCTAGCAATCAGCCCCAGCATTTT.

This chain connects TRBV7-2 to TRBJ1-3, with 7 bases that match TRBD1. The V gene end was trimmed by 5 bases and the J gene end by 4 bases; junction bases not matched to a gene: 8. Germline V gene data show CDR1 as SGHTA and CDR2 as FQGNSA. This CDR3 has 15 amino acids. CDR3 nucleotide sequence: TGTGCCAGCAGCCCCCGGGGACAGCAAGGAAACACCATATATTTT. Amino acid sequence: CASSPRGQQGNTIYF.

The chain links TRBV4-1 to TRBJ2-7; TRBD1 aligns across 7 bases. Germline V lookup: CDR1 MGHRA, CDR2 YSYEKL. The CDR3 loop spans 16 amino acids. J gave up 0 bases and V 0 bases, and 5 bases lay outside the gene matches. DNA of the CDR3: TGCGCCAGCAGCCAAGAAGGGGGCATACCCTCCTACGAGCAGTACTTC. The encoded protein is CASSQEGGIPSYEQYF.

In DNA form, the CDR3 reads TGTGCCAGCAGAGACAGGGGTTATGGGAGTCCTGGAAACACCATATATTTT. Its translation is CASRDRGYGSPGNTIYF. The chain links TRBV27 to TRBJ1-3; TRBD1 matches 8 bases. The V gene's germline CDR1 is MNHEY and CDR2 SMNVEV (reference sequence). This CDR3 region has 17 residues. The V segment lost 6 bases and the J segment 2 bases; nucleotides outside the gene matches: 12.

This chain uses TRBV7-2 with TRBJ1-1; D possibly corresponds to TRBD1 (6 bases). Between the trimmed V and J ends, which lost 5 bases and 6 bases, there was a span of 13 bases. The germline gives CDR1 SGHTA, CDR2 FQGNSA. The length of the CDR3 is 13 residues. The CDR3 coding sequence is TGTGCCAGCAGCCCTGGGGGGGCCGCTGAAGCTTTCTTT. Its protein product is CASSPGGAAEAFF.

This clone was observed once. The J gene is TRBJ1-6, the V gene TRBV6-4; D gene unclear. With 2 bases removed from V and 7 bases from J, the gap between germline ends came to 9 bases. Germline assignment: CDR1 MRHNA and CDR2 SNTAGT. CDR3 length equals 14 residues. The CDR3 reads CASSDKGGNSPLHF. In DNA, the CDR3 is TGTGCCAGCAGTGACAAGGGCGGGAATTCACCCCTCCACTTT.

This chain uses TRBV10-3 with TRBJ1-1, with TRBD1 as a possible D gene (5 bases). The germline CDR1 and CDR2 sequences are ENHRY and SYGVKD. Trimming took 4 bases from V and 9 from J, leaving 9 bases between them. The CDR3 is 11 residues long. For the CDR3, the DNA is TGTGCCATCAGTGGTCAGGGACAAGCTTTCTTT. Translated: CAISGQGQAFF.

In the case of this clone: This same CDR3 is encoded by further DNA sequences in the sample. The chain couples TRBV11-2 to TRBJ2-7; D is undetermined. The germline V gene encodes CDR1 SGHAT and CDR2 FQNNGV. The CDR3 is made up of 14 amino acids. Trimming took 3 bases from V and 0 from J, leaving 9 bases between them. The CDR3 sequence: CASSLGGSSYEQYF. The CDR3 region has the DNA TGTGCCAGCAGCTTGGGCGGTAGCTCCTACGAGCAGTACTTC. The full variable domain, in which reference TRBV11-2 and TRBJ2-7 provide the parts outside the CDR3, is EAGVAQSPRYKIIEKRQSVAFWCNPISGHATLYWYQQILGQGPKLLIQFQNNGVVDDSQLPKDRFSAERLKGVDSTLKIQPAKLEDSAVYLCASSLGGSSYEQYFGPGTRLTVT.

The rearrangement uses TRBV9 and TRBJ2-1; 8 bases map to TRBD2. The CDR3 consists of 15 residues. V trimming: 2 bases; J trimming: 3 bases; junction bases outside the gene matches: 4. CDR1 and CDR2 from the germline V gene are SGDLS and YYNGEE. CDR3 sequence (DNA): TGTGCCAGCAGCGTGAGCGGGAGAAACTACAATGAGCAGTTCTTC. It specifies CASSVSGRNYNEQFF.

As for this clone: At one end the junction does not follow the germline gene, possibly because of a read error. This CDR3 is also generated by other DNA sequences in the sample. This chain links TRBV7-3 with TRBJ2-1, with TRBD2 matching over 8 bases. Germline CDR1 is SGHTA and CDR2 is FQGTGA. This CDR3 has 15 amino acids. CDR3 loop: CASSLTSGTYNEQFF. CDR3 in DNA: TGTGCCAGCAGCCTAACTAGCGGAACCTACAATGAGCAGTTCTTC.

In nucleotides, the CDR3 is TGTGCCAGCAGCAAAGGTTCGGGGAACCCCATTTCTGGAAACACCATATATTTT. It yields the protein CASSKGSGNPISGNTIYF. This chain joins TRBV21-1 and TRBJ1-3. TRBV21-1 is a pseudogene. The CDR3 extends over 18 amino acids.

The chain carries TRBV29-1 and TRBJ1-2; D call uncertain. CDR1 SQVTM and CDR2 ANQGSEA come from the germline V gene. V was shortened by 5 bases and J by 3 bases, with 4 bases between the two germline ends. This CDR3 comprises 10 residues. The CDR3 sequence: CSVSYYGYTF. The CDR3 region has the DNA TGCAGCGTTAGTTACTATGGCTACACCTTC.

The chain carries TRBV30 and TRBJ1-5, with D uncertain. Trimming cost V 0 bases and J 6 bases, with 12 bases left between them. Germline CDR1 GTSNPN, CDR2 SVGIG (reference sequence). This CDR3 spans 14 amino acids. The CDR3 DNA follows: TGTGCCTGGAGTGTAGGGCGGCTCCTTCAGCCCCAGCATTTT. It yields the protein CAWSVGRLLQPQHF.

Details on this clone: Other DNA sequences within the sample encode an identical CDR3. CDR3 residues: CASSPRTSGAYEQYF. CDR3 nucleotide sequence: TGTGCCAGCAGCCCCCGGACTAGCGGGGCATACGAGCAGTACTTC. The chain links TRBV9 to TRBJ2-7, with 12 bases aligning to TRBD2. Trimming cost V 4 bases and J 4 bases; bases outside gene matches: 6. This CDR3 has 15 residues. The germline V gene has CDR1 SGDLS and CDR2 YYNGEE. Looking up the rest from reference TRBV9 and TRBJ2-7 gives the full variable domain: DSGVTQTPKHLITATGQRVTLRCSPRSGDLSVYWYQQSLDQGLQFLIQYYNGEERAKGNILERFSAQQFPDLHSELNLSSLELGDSALYFCASSPRTSGAYEQYFGPGTRLTVT.

CDR3 in amino acids: CASSKRGGQYEQYF. The CDR3 DNA is TGTGCCAGCAGTAAGCGGGGGGGCCAGTACGAGCAGTACTTC. J is TRBJ2-7 and V is TRBV7-8, with 10 bases matching TRBD2. V lost 6 bases to trimming and J lost 4 bases; unmatched junction nucleotides: 6. The CDR3 is 14 amino acids. Germline CDR1 is SGHVS and CDR2 is FQNEAQ. The variable domain in full, with the rest retrieved from reference TRBV7-8 and TRBJ2-7, is GAGVSQSPRYKVAKRGQDVALRCDPISGHVSLFWYQQALGQGPEFLTYFQNEAQLDKSGLPSDRFFAERPEGSVSTLKIQRTQQEDSAVYLCASSKRGGQYEQYFGPGTRLTVT.